This T cell receptor beta chain was obtained from a study of CXCR3-negative and CXCR3-positive naive CD8 T cells. 300,000 cells per CD8+ T cell subset were flow-sorted in triplicate. Notes on the study in general: Against CXCR3-negative naive cells, CXCR3-positive naive cells showed more hydrophobic TRB CDR3s. TRBV-TRBJ usage was similar across naive CXCR3 subsets but distinct in memory cells. Each naive subset displayed comparably high diversity, whereas memory CD8+ cells displayed much lower diversity.

On this clonotype: Its matching antigen is unknown.

Each TRB cDNA library was prepared by 5' RACE (with UMI labels). Reprocessing the 5' RACE reads, TCRdb reports a single entry for every CDR3 protein and omits DNA. Across 150,000 or so distinct CDR3 sequences, the top ten clones capture 0.45% to 0.55% of the sample. This CDR3 has 17 residues. CDR1 is MNHEY, CDR2 SVGEGT, per germline. The sequence came from a human donor in good health. Some clones in this sample may be carry-over from other donors' samples. Sequencing input: naive CXCR3- CD8+ T cells from blood. The subset: CD45RO-CCR7+CD27+CD95- naive CD8+ T cells lacking CXCR3 (TNR3-). The rearrangement links TRBV6-2 or TRBV6-3 to TRBJ1-5; checking the TCRdb D call of TRBD1 is not possible without DNA. CDR3: CASSPTSPGQVNQPQHF.